The 2 T cell receptor beta chains below come from one sample, sequenced in a study of blood T cell repertoires in COVID-19. Generated by immunoSEQ multiplex PCR, the TCRdb table keeps only in-frame clones and is missing some. The data hold 50,000 to 55,000 clones, with 86% observed a single time. The sample comprised peripheral blood. These TCRs come from a man of 80 years or more with acute or convalescent COVID-19.

Only one count was recorded for this clone. The V gene is TRBV6-6, the J gene TRBJ1-3, with 7 positions matching TRBD1. This CDR3 spans 18 amino acids. CDR1 is MNHNY, CDR2 SVGAGI, per germline (reference sequence). V shed 5 bases, J shed 0 bases, and the junction held 13 bases outside the gene matches. The CDR3: CASSHLPGGGSSGNTIYF. In DNA, the CDR3 is TGTGCCAGCAGTCACCTCCCCGGAGGGGGCTCCTCTGGAAACACCATATATTTT.

CDR3 nucleotide sequence: TGTGCCAGCAGTCTCAGGGAGGGTATCTACGAGCAGTACTTC. Its protein product is CASSLREGIYEQYF. V usage is TRBV6-5 and J usage is TRBJ2-7; 7 bases fit TRBD2. CDR3 length: 14 residues. The V segment lost 5 bases and the J segment 3 bases; nucleotides outside the gene matches: 7. CDR1 is MNHEY and CDR2 is SVGAGI in the germline V gene.